Sequencing of this T cell receptor beta chain was carried out in a study of T cell responses to AZD1222 COVID-19 vaccine. Study at large: Samples with a second dose at about 4 or about 12 weeks were pooled together.

The length of the CDR3 is 13 residues. Deletions cut 0 bases from V and 9 bases from J, with 12 bases between. Germline-derived CDR1 and CDR2 are GTSNPN and SVGIG (reference sequence). The assay was immunoSEQ multiplex PCR, and TCRdb's table has in-frame clones only and misses some. The sample includes more than 95,000 clones, about 90% seen only once; the top ten take 4.2%. Whole-study results and caveats: Clonal diversity was possibly underestimated, and the donors were mostly white British, with more females.

For this clone: The antigen is undetermined.

The sample in question was peripheral blood, obtained on day 0 of AZD1222 vaccination. The genes are TRBV30 and TRBJ2-1; D may be TRBD2 (6 bases). The TCR originated in an adult in good health. Here the CDR3 reads CAWSVQSGREQFF. In DNA form, the CDR3 reads TGTGCCTGGAGTGTACAGAGCGGGCGTGAGCAGTTCTTC. The full variable domain, in which reference TRBV30 and TRBJ2-1 provide the parts outside the CDR3, is SQTIHQWPATLVQPVGSPLSLECTVEGTSNPNLYWYRQAAGRGLQLLFYSVGIGQISSEVPQNLSASRPQDRQFILSSKKLLLSDSGFYLCAWSVQSGREQFFGPGTRLTVL.